Sequencing of this T cell receptor (beta chain) was carried out in a study of blood T cells in healthy people across ages. Study as a whole: Researchers report that template switching captured about one barcoded beta molecule per two T cells.

Trimming left V 1 base short and J 5 bases short, with 9 bases between. Germline V lookup: CDR1 LNHNV, CDR2 YYDKDF (reference sequence). The CDR3 runs 14 residues. Study outcomes and limitations: Estimated diversity across one million T cells was deemed an underestimate. With naive T cell percentage, TCR beta diversity showed a strong correlation. Older individuals had lower TCR beta diversity per million T cells (the decline was roughly linear).

The second PCR ran about 6 to 12 cycles with a sample-barcoded 5' primer and J-beta primers. TCRdb reanalysed the 5' RACE reads using MiXCR and keeps one entry per CDR3 protein. The sample has roughly 700,000 distinct CDR3 sequences; around 45% are singletons. This clonotype has ten or more counts. What it binds is not known. The sequenced material came from blood. The J gene is TRBJ2-1, the V gene TRBV15, with D maybe TRBD2 (5 bases). The source of this sequence is a woman aged 60-75 years in good health. Here the CDR3 DNA reads TGTGCCACCAGCAGAGTCGGAGCGGACAATGAGCAGTTCTTC. Its protein is CATSRVGADNEQFF.